This T cell receptor beta chain was obtained from a study of blood T cells in healthy people across ages. This clonotype was recorded a few times. From germline, CDR1 is SNHLY and CDR2 FYNNEI. V shed 4 bases and J shed 4 bases, with 8 bases lying between them. This CDR3 region has 12 residues. With a J-beta primer mix and a sample-barcoded 5' primer, a second PCR ran about 7 to 11 cycles. TCRdb itself ran the 5' RACE reads through MiXCR, one entry per CDR3 protein. The table has some 940,000 distinct CDR3 sequences, 29% seen once. These sequences were also reported in another study, on T cells of mothers and their children. That investigation notes: Donors were a few healthy Caucasian mothers and their six children. Overlap ran slightly, non-significantly higher for related than unrelated mother-child pairs. Detection yielded no persistent microchimeric T cell clones.

The chain is built from TRBV2 and TRBJ2-7; the D is unclear. The sample was blood. This clonotype originated in a woman between 40 and 50 years old in good health. CDR3 in DNA: TGTGCCAGCAGTGTCGTAAGTTACGAGCAGTACTTC. It yields the protein CASSVVSYEQYF.